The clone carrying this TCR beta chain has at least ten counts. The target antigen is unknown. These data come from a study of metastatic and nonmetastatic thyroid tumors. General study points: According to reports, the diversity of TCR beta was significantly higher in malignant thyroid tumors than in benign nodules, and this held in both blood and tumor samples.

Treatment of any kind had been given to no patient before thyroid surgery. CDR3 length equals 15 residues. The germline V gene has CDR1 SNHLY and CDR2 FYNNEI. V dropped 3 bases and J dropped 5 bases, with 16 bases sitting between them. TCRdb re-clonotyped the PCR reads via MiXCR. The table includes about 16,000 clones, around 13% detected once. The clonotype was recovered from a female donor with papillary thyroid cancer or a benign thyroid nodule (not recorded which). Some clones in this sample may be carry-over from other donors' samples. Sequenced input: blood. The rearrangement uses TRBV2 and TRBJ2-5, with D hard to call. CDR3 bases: TGTGCCAGCAGTGAGAGAATCCGAAGTACGGAGACCCAGTACTTC. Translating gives CASSERIRSTETQYF.